This T cell receptor (beta chain) was profiled in a study of blood T cell repertoires in COVID-19. CDR3 length equals 15 residues. The junction had 4 bases not matched to a gene; V was cut back by 5 bases and J by 0 bases. Per the germline V gene, CDR1 is LGHDT and CDR2 is YNNKEL (reference sequence). TCRdb's copy holds only in-frame clones and misses some; the assay was immunoSEQ multiplex PCR. Of 45,000 to 65,000 clones in the sample, approximately 90% were seen once. This chain connects TRBV3-1 (or the pseudogene TRBV3-2) to TRBJ1-3; 7 positions agree with TRBD1. The clonotype comes from a human donor in a cohort sampled during active COVID-19. Sequencing was carried out using peripheral blood. Here the CDR3 DNA reads TGTGCCAGCAGCGCCAGGGACAGCTCTGGAAACACCATATATTTT. Protein product: CASSARDSSGNTIYF.